Listed here are 24 T cell receptor beta chains from one sample, sequenced in a study of lung T cells in sarcoidosis with Löfgren's syndrome. Via MiXCR, TCRdb re-called the reads, giving one row per CDR3 protein. Among 15,000 to 20,000 distinct CDR3 sequences, 20% to 25% were seen once, and the ten largest hold roughly 4.5%. Material for sequencing was CD4+ T cells from PBMCs. Receptor source: a human donor with sarcoidosis (Löfgren's syndrome or another form), or a control subject (not recorded which).

This clonotype was detected ten times or more. The chain carries TRBV30 and TRBJ2-7; the D is unclear. Germline CDR1 and CDR2: GTSNPN and SVGIG (reference sequence). There are 13 residues in the CDR3. Deletions cut 0 bases from V and 2 bases from J, with 8 bases between. The CDR3 here is CAWSVGGTYEQYF. DNA for the CDR3: TGTGCCTGGAGTGTTGGCGGAACCTACGAGCAGTACTTC.

As regards this clonotype: This clone may be a read error of a much larger clone one base away. This sequence joins TRBV11-2 and TRBJ2-7; D is possibly TRBD1 (6 bases). Germline V lookup: CDR1 SGHAT, CDR2 FQNNGV. CDR3 length: 12 amino acids. Trimming took 4 bases from V and 5 from J, leaving 9 bases between them. For the CDR3, the DNA is TGTGCCAGCAGCTCCCACAGGGACGAGCAGTACTTC. This gives the protein CASSSHRDEQYF.

This clonotype has ten or more counts. The chain's CDR3 is CASSLIQGPVSNQPQHF. The CDR3 coding sequence is TGTGCCAGCAGCTTAATACAGGGCCCTGTCTCAAATCAGCCCCAGCATTTT. The chain joins TRBV28 to TRBJ1-5, with a tentative D call TRBD1 (6 bases). CDR1 is MDHEN, CDR2 SYDVKM, per germline. V lost 6 bases to trimming and J lost 4 bases, with 22 bases between them. There are 17 residues in the CDR3.

By sample fraction, this clonotype is medium-sized. This chain connects TRBV15 to TRBJ1-5; 7 nucleotides line up with TRBD1. Germline CDR1 and CDR2: LNHNV and YYDKDF (reference sequence). Unmatched junction bases numbered 7, after V lost 1 base and J lost 4 bases. CDR3 length: 16 residues. The CDR3 here is CATSRAGTVGNQPQHF. The CDR3 bases are TGTGCCACCAGCAGAGCCGGGACAGTCGGAAATCAGCCCCAGCATTTT.

This clonotype ranks as medium-sized. The rearrangement uses TRBV28 and TRBJ2-7; D unresolved. Germline V gene sequence: CDR1 MDHEN, CDR2 SYDVKM. CDR3 length: 13 residues. The ends were cut back, 3 bases at V and 6 bases at J, with 12 bases in the middle. CDR3 residues: CASSFNGRFEQYF. CDR3 coding DNA: TGTGCCAGCAGTTTCAACGGTAGATTCGAGCAGTACTTC.

This clonotype occurred many times. The chain couples TRBV2 to TRBJ2-1; a weak D match, TRBD1 (5 bases). This CDR3 comprises 13 residues. Germline CDR1 reads SNHLY; CDR2 reads FYNNEI. The germline V and J ends were trimmed by 6 bases and 5 bases, with 11 bases remaining between them. The CDR3: CASRDNTNNEQFF. The CDR3 DNA reads TGTGCCAGCAGGGACAACACTAACAATGAGCAGTTCTTC.

This clonotype is medium-sized. V is TRBV27 and J is TRBJ2-5, with 8 bases identical to TRBD1. V gave up 0 bases and J gave up 6 bases; unmatched junction bases: 9. Per the germline V gene, CDR1 is MNHEY and CDR2 is SMNVEV (reference sequence). CDR3 length equals 16 residues. CDR3: CASSLSWDRSLQTQYF. The CDR3 nucleotides read TGTGCCAGCAGTTTATCATGGGACAGGAGTCTTCAGACCCAGTACTTC.

This clonotype is medium-sized within its sample. The genes are TRBV28 and TRBJ1-3; D remains ambiguous. Germline V gene sequence: CDR1 MDHEN, CDR2 SYDVKM. The CDR3 spans 17 residues. V was shortened by 6 bases and J by 4 bases, with 22 bases between the two germline ends. The DNA for the CDR3 is TGTGCCAGCAGCCCAAACCCCTCGGGGATGGCGGGAAACACCATATATTTT. This translates into CASSPNPSGMAGNTIYF. Filled out from reference TRBV28 and TRBJ1-3, the complete variable domain reads DVKVTQSSRYLVKRTGEKVFLECVQDMDHENMFWYRQDPGLGLRLIYFSYDVKMKEKGDIPEGYSVSREKKERFSLILESASTNQTSMYLCASSPNPSGMAGNTIYFGEGSWLTVV.

In the case of this clonotype: Since a much larger clone is just one base distant, this may be a read error. This chain links TRBV29-1 with TRBJ2-5, with a weak D call TRBD2 (6 bases). The V end lost 4 bases, the J end lost 9 bases, and 9 bases lay between the germline ends. Germline-derived CDR1 and CDR2 are SQVTM and ANQGSEA. CDR3 size: 10 residues. In DNA, the CDR3 is TGCAGCGTTGTATGGGAGGCCCAGTACTTC. Protein sequence: CSVVWEAQYF.

This clonotype showed up just once. Given a much more abundant clone one base away, this may be a read error. The chain recombines TRBV7-2 with TRBJ1-1; D not certain. Germline CDR1 is SGHTA and CDR2 is FQGNSA. This CDR3 is built from 16 residues. CDR3: CASSLRSGQKNTETFF. The DNA of the CDR3 is TGTGCCAGCAGCTTAAGGTCAGGTCAAAAGAACACTGAAACTTTCTTT.

The table lists this clonotype with many counts. J is TRBJ1-2 and V is TRBV7-2; D might be TRBD1 (6 bases). This CDR3 is 13 amino acids long. V was pared by 10 bases and J by 8 bases, with 20 bases between. CDR1 and CDR2 from the germline V gene are SGHTA and FQGNSA. This CDR3 is CATATGGMGGYTF. CDR3 DNA: TGTGCCACCGCGACAGGCGGCATGGGAGGCTACACCTTC.

A word on this clonotype: A much larger clone is a single base away; this may be a read error. The rearrangement joins TRBV12-5 to TRBJ2-1; D unclear. CDR3 length: 11 residues. Trimming took 7 bases from V and 5 from J, leaving 6 bases between them. The germline CDR1 and CDR2 sequences are LGHNT and FRNRAP. CDR3 coding DNA: TGTGCTAGTGATCCAGACAATGAGCAGTTCTTC. Protein: CASDPDNEQFF.

Many counts were recorded for this clonotype. The chain combines TRBV11-2 with TRBJ2-5; 7 nucleotides line up with TRBD1. The CDR3 consists of 16 residues. The J segment lost 2 bases and the V segment lost 4 bases, leaving 10 bases of the junction unmatched. Germline V gene lookup returns CDR1 SGHAT and CDR2 FQNNGV. CDR3 bases: TGTGCCAGCAGCTCGTTACAGGGGTGGCCTCAAGAGACCCAGTACTTC. It specifies CASSSLQGWPQETQYF.

The chain has TRBV3-1 and TRBJ2-2; the D gene is possibly TRBD1 (5 bases). The V end was cut by 5 bases, the J end by 3 bases, with 13 bases between. The germline V gene encodes CDR1 LGHDT and CDR2 YNNKEL (reference sequence). The length of the CDR3 is 15 residues. In nucleotides, the CDR3 is TGTGCCAGCAGCTTAGCCCAGGGTTACACCGGGGAGCTGTTTTTT. Protein product: CASSLAQGYTGELFF.

This clonotype was detected ten times or more. This sequence joins TRBV24-1 and TRBJ2-3; the D gene is possibly TRBD1 (6 bases). The ends were cut back, 7 bases at V and 8 bases at J, with 12 bases in the middle. The V gene's germline CDR1 is KGHDR and CDR2 SFDVKD. The CDR3 contains 12 residues. CDR3 in amino acids: CATRGDTSTQYF. Written as DNA, the CDR3 is TGTGCCACCAGGGGGGACACGAGTACGCAGTATTTT.

This clonotype is deemed medium-sized (0.01 to 0.1%). J is TRBJ1-2 and V is TRBV6-1; D may be TRBD1 (5 bases). V was cut by 2 bases and J by 3 bases, with 10 bases left in between. CDR3 length: 14 residues. Germline CDR1 MNHNS, CDR2 SASEGT. The CDR3, as DNA: TGTGCCAGCAGTGAAACGGGACGCCACTATGGCTACACCTTC. This translates into CASSETGRHYGYTF.

This clonotype has just a few counts. This chain links TRBV18 with TRBJ2-3, with 12 bases matching TRBD1. The trim removed 6 bases at V and 6 bases at J, leaving 13 bases unmatched. The CDR3 runs 17 residues. Germline V gene data show CDR1 as KGHSH and CDR2 as LQKENI. The CDR3 bases are TGTGCCAGCTCTCCAGTTGGACAGGGACAGGGGGCGGATACGCAGTATTTT. Its protein is CASSPVGQGQGADTQYF.

This clonotype was seen repeatedly, ten times or more. This chain joins TRBV28 and TRBJ1-6, with D possibly TRBD1 on 5 matching bases. CDR3 size: 15 residues. Trimming took 5 bases from V and 8 from J, leaving 16 bases between them. CDR1 and CDR2 from the germline V gene are MDHEN and SYDVKM. The CDR3 region is CASSSSLRGDSPLHF. DNA of the CDR3: TGTGCCAGCAGTAGTTCCCTGCGAGGGGATTCACCCCTCCACTTT.

This clonotype appeared many times. This chain uses TRBV4-3 with TRBJ2-7; 11 bases agree with TRBD1. The CDR3 runs to 15 residues. The V gene's germline CDR1 is LGHNA and CDR2 YSLEER. With V trimmed by 4 bases and J by 3 bases, 5 bases remained unmatched. The DNA of the CDR3 is TGCGCCAGCAGCCGGGGGACAGGGGGGGGCTACGAGCAGTACTTC. This translates into CASSRGTGGGYEQYF.

In the case of this clonotype: Being one base from a much bigger clone, this may be a read error. The rearrangement joins TRBV5-1 to TRBJ2-5; unclear D gene. The CDR3 covers 18 residues. CDR1 is SGHRS and CDR2 is YFSETQ in the germline V gene. The CDR3 here is CASSLGWHITGPKETQCF. CDR3 nucleotides: TGCGCCAGCAGCCTTGGCTGGCACATCACTGGGCCAAAAGAGACCCAGTGCTTC.

The V and J genes are TRBV28 and TRBJ1-2; 9 bases line up with TRBD1. Germline assignment: CDR1 MDHEN and CDR2 SYDVKM. The CDR3 is 16 residues long. Trimming took 5 bases from V and 3 from J; bases not matched to a gene: 10. The CDR3: CASSPNPGQGYYGYTF. DNA for the CDR3: TGTGCCAGCAGTCCCAATCCGGGACAGGGATACTATGGCTACACCTTC.

This clonotype appeared a few times. CDR3 in amino acids: CATSRDRSEQYF. CDR3 nucleotides: TGTGCCACCAGCAGAGATCGGAGCGAGCAGTACTTC. This sequence joins TRBV15 and TRBJ2-7; no firm D call. Per germline, CDR1 LNHNV and CDR2 YYDKDF (reference sequence). There are 12 residues in the CDR3. V shed 0 bases and J shed 6 bases, with 6 bases lying between them. The full variable domain, with the rest looked up from reference TRBV15 and TRBJ2-7, is DAMVIQNPRYQVTQFGKPVTLSCSQTLNHNVMYWYQQKSSQAPKLLFHYYDKDFNNEADTPDNFQSRRPNTSFCFLDIRSPGLGDTAMYLCATSRDRSEQYFGPGTRLTVT.

This clonotype is medium-sized in the sample. The chain combines TRBV6-1 with TRBJ2-2, with 7 bases identical to TRBD2. After removal of 5 bases from V and 7 bases from J, the junction contained 7 bases not matched to a gene. Germline loops: CDR1 MNHNS, CDR2 SASEGT. CDR3 size: 14 residues. The CDR3 sequence is CASSYSGPGGELFF. In nucleotides, the CDR3 is TGTGCCAGCAGTTATAGCGGGCCGGGCGGGGAGCTGTTTTTT.

This clonotype was recorded many times. V usage is TRBV7-8 and J usage is TRBJ2-1; 10 bases fit TRBD2. After removal of 3 bases from V and 7 bases from J, the junction contained 6 bases not matched to a gene. Germline V gene lookup returns CDR1 SGHVS and CDR2 FQNEAQ. This CDR3 is built from 15 residues. This CDR3 reads CASSFGEREGNEQFF. The CDR3 coding sequence is TGTGCCAGCAGCTTTGGGGAGCGGGAGGGAAATGAGCAGTTCTTC.